The rows below give T cell receptor beta chains drawn from one sample of a study of response to subunit inactivated influenza vaccine. TCRdb independently ran MiXCR on the RT-PCR reads; one entry per CDR3 protein. The sample carries 650,000 to 800,000 distinct CDR3 sequences, 11% to 15% recorded once. Sequenced here: PBMCs from blood, sampled approximately 15 days before vaccination. The source is a man in his fifties who received an inactivated influenza vaccine. Both conserved end residues are part of each CDR3.

V: TRBV7-8
J: TRBJ2-7
CDR3: CASSSETSGGYEQYF

V: TRBV5-1
J: TRBJ2-2
CDR3: CASSLEQGSGELFF

V: TRBV30
J: TRBJ1-2
CDR3: CAWSVNRAYTF

V: TRBV4-1
J: TRBJ2-1
CDR3: CASSQDFGGPYNEQFF

V: TRBV15
J: TRBJ2-1
CDR3: CATSRDTGLAGGPGIYNEQFF

V: TRBV6-5
J: TRBJ1-2
CDR3: CASSSGQGAVYGYTF

V: TRBV15
J: TRBJ2-1
CDR3: CATRGASSYNEQFF

V: TRBV7-9
J: TRBJ2-5
CDR3: CASSLVGGMETQYF

V: TRBV7-8
J: TRBJ1-1
CDR3: CASSTRQVGTEAFF

V: TRBV7-2
J: TRBJ2-1
CDR3: CASSFDRVRANEQFF

V: TRBV20-1
J: TRBJ2-1
CDR3: CSAHKGGRYSNEQFF

V: TRBV10-3
J: TRBJ2-5
CDR3: CAISRSRDQETQYF

V: TRBV28
J: TRBJ1-2
CDR3: CASSLARGDYGYTF

V: TRBV15
J: TRBJ1-1
CDR3: CATSPPAGNTEAFF

V: TRBV27
J: TRBJ2-7
CDR3: CASSSDPQGSYEQYF

V: TRBV7-9
J: TRBJ1-1
CDR3: CAWGAPTEAFF

V: TRBV4-3
J: TRBJ1-2
CDR3: CASSPGWGDDYGYTF

V: TRBV27
J: TRBJ2-6
CDR3: CASSPGTAGANVLTF

V: TRBV20-1
J: TRBJ2-5
CDR3: CSASREGETQYF

V: TRBV7-9
J: TRBJ2-1
CDR3: CASSLAPSEKQFF

V: TRBV6-2/TRBV6-3
J: TRBJ2-2
CDR3: CASSWVVSGELFF

V: TRBV15
J: TRBJ2-1
CDR3: CATSRVPGSYNEQFF

V: TRBV12-3/TRBV12-4
J: TRBJ2-2
CDR3: CASRYSASNTGELFF

V: TRBV9
J: TRBJ2-2
CDR3: CASSVAAGGDTGELFF

V: TRBV12-3/TRBV12-4
J: TRBJ1-5
CDR3: CASRTRDRYQPQHF

V: TRBV3-1
J: TRBJ2-3
CDR3: CASSHMTDSTDTQYF

V: TRBV20-1
J: TRBJ2-7
CDR3: CSARGGTSGTAGHEQYF

V: TRBV14
J: TRBJ2-7
CDR3: CASQAGHHSYEQYF

V: TRBV12-3/TRBV12-4
J: TRBJ2-3
CDR3: CASSHSWTGGRGDTQYF

V: TRBV20-1
J: TRBJ2-3
CDR3: CSAGDTEKATDTQYF

V: TRBV29-1
J: TRBJ2-7
CDR3: CSVVRDRGEEQYF

V: TRBV4-2
J: TRBJ2-3
CDR3: CASSHPTALGRDTQYF

V: TRBV12-3/TRBV12-4
J: TRBJ1-5
CDR3: CASSLSGVQPQHF

V: TRBV11-2
J: TRBJ1-2
CDR3: CASSPSRDFYGYTF

V: TRBV4-3
J: TRBJ2-5
CDR3: CASSSVGGRKETQYF

V: TRBV6-2/TRBV6-3
J: TRBJ2-3
CDR3: CFTRLAGGDTQYF

V: TRBV29-1
J: TRBJ2-2
CDR3: CSATSGAGELFF

V: TRBV5-1
J: TRBJ2-3
CDR3: CASSLAVRSTDTQYF

V: TRBV2
J: TRBJ1-6
CDR3: CASSESRVGDSPLHF

V: TRBV29-1
J: TRBJ2-1
CDR3: CSAQRAHNEQFF

V: TRBV9
J: TRBJ2-1
CDR3: CASSERTSSYNEQFF

V: TRBV12-3/TRBV12-4
J: TRBJ2-3
CDR3: CASSFAESTDTQYF

V: TRBV5-1
J: TRBJ2-1
CDR3: CASSLGAPLYNEQFF

V: TRBV2
J: TRBJ1-1
CDR3: CASSEFLNTEAFF

V: TRBV24-1
J: TRBJ2-5
CDR3: CATGQGAPETQYF

V: TRBV5-1
J: TRBJ2-1
CDR3: CASSPDAGTGYTEQFF

V: TRBV20-1
J: TRBJ1-5
CDR3: CSASRGQPQHF

V: TRBV4-1
J: TRBJ2-1
CDR3: CASSQDSGRTQFF

V: TRBV5-1
J: TRBJ2-7
CDR3: CASSLVQGRSSEQYF

V: TRBV27
J: TRBJ2-7
CDR3: CASSLIGTSGTNEQYF

V: TRBV12-3/TRBV12-4
J: TRBJ2-5
CDR3: CASSKTSGRGETQYF

V: TRBV20-1
J: TRBJ2-5
CDR3: CSATPFSWYQETQYF

V: TRBV20-1
J: TRBJ1-1
CDR3: CSAVPHTEAFF

V: TRBV15
J: TRBJ1-1
CDR3: CATSSRALRSTEAFF

V: TRBV21-1
J: TRBJ2-5
CDR3: CASSKLDGGARGFQETQYF

V: TRBV7-8
J: TRBJ2-2
CDR3: CASSLGGVTGELFF

V: TRBV5-6
J: TRBJ2-5
CDR3: CASSGQEETQYF